This is a list of T cell receptor beta chains from one sample in a study of cytomegalovirus exposure and HLA in healthy donors. Clones were sequenced by immunoSEQ multiplex PCR, and TCRdb holds only the in-frame ones, with some missing. There are 250,000 to 350,000 clones in the sample; 80% occur only once, and roughly 0.31% lies in the top ten. The specimen was PBMCs. These receptor sequences come from a girl aged 2-10 years in good health and CMV-seronegative. Each CDR3 is given with its conserved first and last residue. D genes are given only for firm matches. Part of the rows lack a size; the others show once, few, many or a class for expanded clones.

d_call j_call v_call clone_size cdr3_nt cdr3_aa
. TRBJ1-4 TRBV18 . TGTGCCAGCTCACGCGGCGAGAAGGAAAAACTGTTTTTT CASSRGEKEKLFF
TRBD1 TRBJ2-7 TRBV5-1 . TGCGCCAGCAGCTTGGGGGACAGCACCTACGAGCAGTACTTC CASSLGDSTYEQYF
TRBD2 TRBJ2-1 TRBV5-1 . TGCGCCAGATTTACTAGCGGGATCCCCAATGAGCAGTTCTTC CARFTSGIPNEQFF
. TRBJ2-7 TRBV5-5 few TGTGCCAGCAGCGTTAGATTGAGCTCCTACGAGCAGTACTTC CASSVRLSSYEQYF
. TRBJ1-1 TRBV5-8 . TGTGCCAGCAGCTCGGTTAGGCTAGGGGGGGCGCATATCTACACTGAAGCTTTCTTT CASSSVRLGGAHIYTEAFF
. TRBJ1-2 TRBV28 . TGTGCCAGCAGTTTCGTACAGGCCCACTATGGCTACACCTTC CASSFVQAHYGYTF
TRBD2 TRBJ2-1 TRBV14 . TGTGCCAGCAGCCTGAGCGGGAGAGGAAATGAGCAGTTCTTC CASSLSGRGNEQFF
. TRBJ1-6 TRBV5-1 . TGCGCCAGCAGTGGTGGGGCCCTAAATTCACCCCTCCACTTT CASSGGALNSPLHF
. TRBJ1-1 TRBV5-5 once TGTGCCAGCACATCCTCGGGACTGCTTGATATTACTGAAGCTTTCTTT CASTSSGLLDITEAFF
. TRBJ2-5 TRBV5-1 . TGCGCCAGCAGCTTCGGAACGGGGAGGGAGACCCAGTACTTC CASSFGTGRETQYF
. TRBJ1-2 TRBV27 . TGTGCCAGCAGTTTACAGGGGAAGGGTGGCTACACCTTC CASSLQGKGGYTF